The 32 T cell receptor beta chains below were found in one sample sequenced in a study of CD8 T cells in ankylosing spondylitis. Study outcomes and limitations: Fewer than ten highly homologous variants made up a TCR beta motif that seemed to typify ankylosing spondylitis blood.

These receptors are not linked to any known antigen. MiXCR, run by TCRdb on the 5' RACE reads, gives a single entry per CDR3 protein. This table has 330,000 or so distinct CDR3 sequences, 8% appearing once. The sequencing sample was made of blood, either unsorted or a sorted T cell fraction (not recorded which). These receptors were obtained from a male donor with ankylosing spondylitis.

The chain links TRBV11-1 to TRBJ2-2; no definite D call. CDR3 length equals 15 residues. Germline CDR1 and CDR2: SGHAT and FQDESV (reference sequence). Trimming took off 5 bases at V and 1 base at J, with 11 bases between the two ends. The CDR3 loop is CASSPLLRNTGELFF. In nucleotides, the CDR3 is TGTGCCAGCAGCCCTTTGCTTAGGAACACCGGGGAGCTGTTTTTT. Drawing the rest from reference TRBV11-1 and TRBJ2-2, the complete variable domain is EAEVAQSPRYKITEKSQAVAFWCDPISGHATLYWYRQILGQGPELLVQFQDESVVDDSQLPKDRFSAERLKGVDSTLKIQPAELGDSAMYLCASSPLLRNTGELFFGEGSRLTVL.

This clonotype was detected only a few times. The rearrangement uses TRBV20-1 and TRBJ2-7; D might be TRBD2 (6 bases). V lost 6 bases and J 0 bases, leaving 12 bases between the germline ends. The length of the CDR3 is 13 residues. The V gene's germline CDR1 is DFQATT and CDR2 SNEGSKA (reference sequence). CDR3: CSAGDSNSYEQYF. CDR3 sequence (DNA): TGCAGTGCGGGGGACTCCAACTCCTACGAGCAGTACTTC.

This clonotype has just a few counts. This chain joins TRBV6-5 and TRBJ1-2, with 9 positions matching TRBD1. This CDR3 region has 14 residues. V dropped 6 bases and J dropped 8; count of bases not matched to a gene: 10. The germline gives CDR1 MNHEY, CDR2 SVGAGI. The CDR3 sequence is CASSYGTGQRGYTF. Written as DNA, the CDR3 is TGTGCCAGCAGCTACGGGACAGGGCAGAGAGGCTACACCTTC.

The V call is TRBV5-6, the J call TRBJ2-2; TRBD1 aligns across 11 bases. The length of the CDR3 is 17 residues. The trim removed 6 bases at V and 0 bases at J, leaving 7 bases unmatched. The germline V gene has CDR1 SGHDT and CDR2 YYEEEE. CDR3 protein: CASTPGQGATNTGELFF. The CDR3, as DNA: TGTGCCAGCACCCCCGGACAGGGGGCAACGAACACCGGGGAGCTGTTTTTT.

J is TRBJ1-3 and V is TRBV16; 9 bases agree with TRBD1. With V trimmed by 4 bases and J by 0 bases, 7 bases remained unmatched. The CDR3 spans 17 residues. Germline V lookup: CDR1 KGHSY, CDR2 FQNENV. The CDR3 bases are TGTGCCAGCAGCCCCCACCCGGACAGGGGCTCTGGAAACACCATATATTTT. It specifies CASSPHPDRGSGNTIYF. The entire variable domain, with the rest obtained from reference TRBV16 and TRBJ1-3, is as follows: GEEVAQTPKHLVRGEGQKAKLYCAPIKGHSYVFWYQQVLKNEFKFLISFQNENVFDETGMPKERFSAKCLPNSPCSLEIQATKLEDSAVYFCASSPHPDRGSGNTIYFGEGSWLTVV.

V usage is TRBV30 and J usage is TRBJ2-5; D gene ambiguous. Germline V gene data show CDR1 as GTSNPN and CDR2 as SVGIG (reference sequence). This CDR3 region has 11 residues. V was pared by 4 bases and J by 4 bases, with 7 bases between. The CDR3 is CAWTSGETQYF. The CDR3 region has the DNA TGTGCCTGGACCAGTGGAGAGACCCAGTACTTC.

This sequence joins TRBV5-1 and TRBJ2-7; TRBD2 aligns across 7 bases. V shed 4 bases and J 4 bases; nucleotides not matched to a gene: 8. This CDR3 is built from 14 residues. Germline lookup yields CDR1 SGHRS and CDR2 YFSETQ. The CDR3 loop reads CASSPEAGSYEQYF. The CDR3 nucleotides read TGCGCCAGCAGCCCCGAAGCGGGATCTTACGAGCAGTACTTC.

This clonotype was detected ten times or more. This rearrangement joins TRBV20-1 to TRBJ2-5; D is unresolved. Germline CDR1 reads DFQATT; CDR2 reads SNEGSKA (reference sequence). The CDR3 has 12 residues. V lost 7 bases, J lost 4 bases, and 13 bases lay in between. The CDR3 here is CSGGKTGETQYF. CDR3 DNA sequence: TGCAGTGGGGGAAAGACTGGAGAGACCCAGTACTTC.

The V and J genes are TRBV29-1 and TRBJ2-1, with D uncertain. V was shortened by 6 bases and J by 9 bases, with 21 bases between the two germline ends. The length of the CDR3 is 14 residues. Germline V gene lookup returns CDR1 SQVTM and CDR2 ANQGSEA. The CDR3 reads CSVVSWAPSGEQFF. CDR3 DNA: TGCAGCGTGGTCTCGTGGGCTCCTAGTGGTGAGCAGTTCTTC.

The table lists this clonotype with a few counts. CDR3 region: CATSRAYEGANEQFF. In DNA, the CDR3 is TGTGCCACCAGCAGAGCCTACGAGGGGGCGAATGAGCAGTTCTTC. The chain is built from TRBV15 and TRBJ2-1; TRBD1 matches 7 bases. CDR1 LNHNV and CDR2 YYDKDF come from the germline V gene (reference sequence). The CDR3 has 15 residues. The ends lost 1 base at V and 7 bases at J; junction bases unmatched: 7. The full variable domain, completed using reference TRBV15 and TRBJ2-1, is DAMVIQNPRYQVTQFGKPVTLSCSQTLNHNVMYWYQQKSSQAPKLLFHYYDKDFNNEADTPDNFQSRRPNTSFCFLDIRSPGLGDTAMYLCATSRAYEGANEQFFGPGTRLTVL.

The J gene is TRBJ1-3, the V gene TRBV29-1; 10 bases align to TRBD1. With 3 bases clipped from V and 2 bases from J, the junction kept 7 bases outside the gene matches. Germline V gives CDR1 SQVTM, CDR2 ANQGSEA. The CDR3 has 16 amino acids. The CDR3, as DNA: TGCAGCGTTGATCGGGACAGGGGCAGCGCTGGAAACACCATATATTTT. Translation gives CSVDRDRGSAGNTIYF.

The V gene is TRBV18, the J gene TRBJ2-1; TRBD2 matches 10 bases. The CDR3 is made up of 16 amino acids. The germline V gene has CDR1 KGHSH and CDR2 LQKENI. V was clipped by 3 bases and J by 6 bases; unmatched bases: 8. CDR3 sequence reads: CASSPRTSGTGNEQFF. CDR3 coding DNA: TGTGCCAGCTCACCCCGTACTAGCGGGACTGGCAATGAGCAGTTCTTC.

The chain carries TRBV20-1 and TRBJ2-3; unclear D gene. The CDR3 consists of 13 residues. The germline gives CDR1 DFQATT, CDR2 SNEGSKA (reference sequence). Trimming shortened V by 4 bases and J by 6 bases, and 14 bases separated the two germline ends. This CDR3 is CSATAWTGDTQYF. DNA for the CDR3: TGCAGTGCTACTGCCTGGACCGGGGATACGCAGTATTTT.

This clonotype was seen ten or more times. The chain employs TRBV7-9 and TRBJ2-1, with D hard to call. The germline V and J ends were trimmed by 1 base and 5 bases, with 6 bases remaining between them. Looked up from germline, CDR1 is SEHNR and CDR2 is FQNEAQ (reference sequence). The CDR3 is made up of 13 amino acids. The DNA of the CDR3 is TGTGCCAGCAGCTTAGAACTACACAATGAGCAGTTCTTC. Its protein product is CASSLELHNEQFF.

The CDR3 region is CASLRGAYNEQFF. Here the CDR3 DNA reads TGTGCCAGCCTCAGAGGAGCCTACAATGAGCAGTTCTTC. The V and J genes are TRBV12-3 or TRBV12-4 and TRBJ2-1; D remains unclear. CDR3 length equals 13 residues. Trimming took 8 bases from V and 2 from J, leaving 10 bases between them.

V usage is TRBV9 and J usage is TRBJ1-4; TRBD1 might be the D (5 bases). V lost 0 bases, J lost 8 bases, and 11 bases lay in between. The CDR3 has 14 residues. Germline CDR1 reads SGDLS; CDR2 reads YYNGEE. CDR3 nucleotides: TGTGCCAGCAGCGTAGGACAGATGGAAGAAAAACTGTTTTTT. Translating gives CASSVGQMEEKLFF.

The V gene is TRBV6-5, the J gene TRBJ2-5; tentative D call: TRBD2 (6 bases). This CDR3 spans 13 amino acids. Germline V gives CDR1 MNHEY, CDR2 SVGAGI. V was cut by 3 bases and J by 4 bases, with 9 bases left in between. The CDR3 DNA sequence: TGTGCCAGCAGTTATTTGCGGGGAGAGACCCAGTACTTC. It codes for CASSYLRGETQYF.

Written as DNA, the CDR3 is TGTGCCAGCAGCTGGGGACTAGCGGGAGCTTTCCAAGAGACCCAGTACTTC. This sequence encodes CASSWGLAGAFQETQYF. The genes are TRBV7-8 and TRBJ2-5; 14 nucleotides align to TRBD2. CDR1 is SGHVS, CDR2 FQNEAQ, per germline. The CDR3 spans 17 residues. V was pared by 4 bases and J by 1 base, with 5 bases of the junction left unmatched. Drawing the rest from reference TRBV7-8 and TRBJ2-5, the complete variable domain is GAGVSQSPRYKVAKRGQDVALRCDPISGHVSLFWYQQALGQGPEFLTYFQNEAQLDKSGLPSDRFFAERPEGSVSTLKIQRTQQEDSAVYLCASSWGLAGAFQETQYFGPGTRLLVL.

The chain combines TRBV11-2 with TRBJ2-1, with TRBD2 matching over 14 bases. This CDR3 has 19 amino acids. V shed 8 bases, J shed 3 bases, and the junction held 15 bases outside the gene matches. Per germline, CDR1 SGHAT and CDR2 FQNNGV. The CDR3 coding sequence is TGTGCCAGCTACACTGCCTTGGGGACTAGCGGGAGCTTCTACAATGAGCAGTTCTTC. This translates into CASYTALGTSGSFYNEQFF.

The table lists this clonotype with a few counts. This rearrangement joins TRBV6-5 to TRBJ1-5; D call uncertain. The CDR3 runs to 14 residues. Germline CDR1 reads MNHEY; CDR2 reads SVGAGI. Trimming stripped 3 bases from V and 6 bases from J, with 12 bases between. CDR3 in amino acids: CASSYVGFGQPQHF. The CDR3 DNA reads TGTGCCAGCAGTTATGTGGGGTTCGGTCAGCCCCAGCATTTT.

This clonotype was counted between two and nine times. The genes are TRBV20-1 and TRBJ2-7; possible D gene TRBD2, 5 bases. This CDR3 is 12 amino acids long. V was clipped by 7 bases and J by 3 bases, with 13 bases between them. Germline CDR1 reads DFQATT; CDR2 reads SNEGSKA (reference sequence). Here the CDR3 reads CSVTRENYEQYF. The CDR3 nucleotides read TGCAGTGTAACACGGGAAAACTACGAGCAGTACTTC.

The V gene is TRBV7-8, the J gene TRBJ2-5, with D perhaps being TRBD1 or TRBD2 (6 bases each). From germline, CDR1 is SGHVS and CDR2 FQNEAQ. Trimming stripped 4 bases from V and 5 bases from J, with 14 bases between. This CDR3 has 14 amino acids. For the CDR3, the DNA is TGTGCCAGCAGCTGGGGTGGGGGGCGCGAGACCCAGTACTTC. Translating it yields CASSWGGGRETQYF.

The CDR3 DNA reads TGTGCCAGCAGAACAACGGGAGGCGAGCAGTTCTTC. Protein: CASRTTGGEQFF. The V gene is TRBV7-3, the J gene TRBJ2-1; 7 bases agree with TRBD2. V dropped 6 bases and J dropped 10; count of bases not matched to a gene: 6. The length of the CDR3 is 12 residues. CDR1 is SGHTA and CDR2 is FQGTGA in the germline V gene.

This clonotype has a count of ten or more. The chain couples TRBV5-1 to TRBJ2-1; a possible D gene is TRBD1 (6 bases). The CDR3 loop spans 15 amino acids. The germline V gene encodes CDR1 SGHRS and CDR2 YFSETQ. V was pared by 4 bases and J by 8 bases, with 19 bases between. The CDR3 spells CASSVDRPVYDEQFF. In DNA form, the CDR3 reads TGCGCCAGCAGCGTAGACAGGCCGGTATACGATGAGCAGTTCTTC.

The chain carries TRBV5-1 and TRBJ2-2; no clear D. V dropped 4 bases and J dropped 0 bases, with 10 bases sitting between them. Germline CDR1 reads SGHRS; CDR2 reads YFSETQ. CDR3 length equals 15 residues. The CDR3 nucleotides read TGCGCCAGCAGCCCCGGGCCCACGAACACCGGGGAGCTGTTTTTT. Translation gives CASSPGPTNTGELFF.

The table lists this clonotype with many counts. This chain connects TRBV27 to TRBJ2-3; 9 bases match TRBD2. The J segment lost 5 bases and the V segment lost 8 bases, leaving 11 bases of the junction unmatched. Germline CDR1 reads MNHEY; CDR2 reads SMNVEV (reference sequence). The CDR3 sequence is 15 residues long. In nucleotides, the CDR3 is TGTGCCAGCCGAAGGATAGCGGGAGTTATAGATACGCAGTATTTT. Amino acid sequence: CASRRIAGVIDTQYF.

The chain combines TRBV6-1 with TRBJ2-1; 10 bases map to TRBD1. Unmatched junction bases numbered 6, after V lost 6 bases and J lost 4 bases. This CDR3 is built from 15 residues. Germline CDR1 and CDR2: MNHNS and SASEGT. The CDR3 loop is CASSAGTGEYNEQFF. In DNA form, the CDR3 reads TGTGCCAGCAGCGCCGGGACAGGGGAATACAATGAGCAGTTCTTC.

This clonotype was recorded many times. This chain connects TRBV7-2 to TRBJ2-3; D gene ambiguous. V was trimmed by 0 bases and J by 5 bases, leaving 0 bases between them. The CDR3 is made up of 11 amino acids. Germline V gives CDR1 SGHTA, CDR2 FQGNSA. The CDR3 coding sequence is TGTGCCAGCAGCTTAGCAGATACGCAGTATTTT. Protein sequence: CASSLADTQYF.

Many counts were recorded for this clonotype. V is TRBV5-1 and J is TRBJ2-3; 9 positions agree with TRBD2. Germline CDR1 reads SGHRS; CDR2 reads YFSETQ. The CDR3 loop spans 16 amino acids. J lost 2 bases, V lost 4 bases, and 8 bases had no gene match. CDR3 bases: TGCGCCAGCAGCCGCCGACTAGCGGAGTTCACAGATACGCAGTATTTT. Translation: CASSRRLAEFTDTQYF.

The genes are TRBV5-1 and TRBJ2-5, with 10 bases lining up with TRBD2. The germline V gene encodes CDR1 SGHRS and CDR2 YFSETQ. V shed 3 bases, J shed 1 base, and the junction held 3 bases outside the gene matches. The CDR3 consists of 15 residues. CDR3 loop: CASSWTSGTQETQYF. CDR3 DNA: TGCGCCAGCAGCTGGACTAGCGGAACCCAAGAGACCCAGTACTTC. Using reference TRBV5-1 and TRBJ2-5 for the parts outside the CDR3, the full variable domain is KAGVTQTPRYLIKTRGQQVTLSCSPISGHRSVSWYQQTPGQGLQFLFEYFSETQRNKGNFPGRFSGRQFSNSRSEMNVSTLELGDSALYLCASSWTSGTQETQYFGPGTRLLVL.

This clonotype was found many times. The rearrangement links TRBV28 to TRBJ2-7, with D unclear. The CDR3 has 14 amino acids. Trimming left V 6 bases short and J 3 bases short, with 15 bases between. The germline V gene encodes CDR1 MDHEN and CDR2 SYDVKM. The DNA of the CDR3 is TGTGCCAGCAGCCTACCGGCACGCCACTACGAGCAGTACTTC. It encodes CASSLPARHYEQYF.

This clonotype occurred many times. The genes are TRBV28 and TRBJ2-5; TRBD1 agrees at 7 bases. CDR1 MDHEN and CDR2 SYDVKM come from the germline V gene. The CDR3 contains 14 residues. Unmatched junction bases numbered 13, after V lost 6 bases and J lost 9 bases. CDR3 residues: CASRPDREPEAQYF. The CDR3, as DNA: TGTGCCAGCAGGCCAGACAGGGAGCCGGAGGCCCAGTACTTC.